The rows below give T cell receptor beta chains drawn from one sample of a study of CD8 T cells in ankylosing spondylitis. TCRdb re-called the 5' RACE reads through MiXCR, storing one row per CDR3 protein. The data contain 100,000 to 150,000 distinct CDR3 sequences, about an eighth of them singletons. Input material: blood, either unsorted or a sorted T cell fraction (not recorded which). The receptors come from a female donor with ankylosing spondylitis or in good health (not recorded which). The CDR3 runs from the conserved cysteine through the conserved F or W. The order of the fields is D gene, J gene, clone size, V gene, CDR3 DNA, CDR3 protein. A D gene is named only where the DNA matches it firmly. The size field is filled for only some rows; it gives once, few, many or a size class.

. | TRBJ1-5 | . | TRBV7-2 | TGTGCCAGCAGCTTATTAGGGGATAATCAGCCCCAGCATTTT | CASSLLGDNQPQHF
. | TRBJ1-1 | many | TRBV12-3/TRBV12-4 | TGTGCCAGCAGTTTTGACGTTCGAGTTGAAGCTTTCTTT | CASSFDVRVEAFF
TRBD2 | TRBJ2-7 | many | TRBV20-1 | TGCAGTGCCCGACTAGCGGGAGTCCGGGCCGAGCAGTACTTC | CSARLAGVRAEQYF
. | TRBJ1-1 | many | TRBV19 | TGTGCCAGTAAGATGAACACTGAAGCTTTCTTT | CASKMNTEAFF
. | TRBJ2-7 | . | TRBV18 | TGTGCCAGCTCACCTGCTGCCGGGGCCCAAGGGTACGAGCAGTACTTC | CASSPAAGAQGYEQYF
. | TRBJ2-2 | many | TRBV20-1 | TGCAGTGCCGAGGAAGTAGCGAGGAACACCGGGGAGCTGTTTTTT | CSAEEVARNTGELFF
. | TRBJ2-5 | many | TRBV20-1 | TGCAGTGCTAGGGCCCTAAATGGGGAGACCCAGTACTTC | CSARALNGETQYF
. | TRBJ1-5 | many | TRBV20-1 | TGCAGTGCAGGGGATAAGGGACCGGGTCAGCCCCAGCATTTT | CSAGDKGPGQPQHF
TRBD1 | TRBJ1-1 | . | TRBV5-1 | TGCGCCAGCAGCTCGCCGGGACAGGGACGGATCGATGAAGCTTTCTTT | CASSSPGQGRIDEAFF
. | TRBJ1-3 | . | TRBV7-6 | TGTGCCAGCAGCTTAGCAGCACTGAACTCTGGAAACACCATATATTTT | CASSLAALNSGNTIYF
. | TRBJ1-1 | many | TRBV7-9 | TGTGCCAGCAGCTTTTCCACTTACACTGAAGCTTTCTTT | CASSFSTYTEAFF
. | TRBJ1-5 | many | TRBV28 | TGTGCCACTTCCAGTCGGGGTAATCAGCCCCAGCATTTT | CATSSRGNQPQHF
. | TRBJ1-1 | many | TRBV4-1 | TGCGCCAGCAGTGGGGGTGGTGAAGCTTTCTTT | CASSGGGEAFF
. | TRBJ2-3 | many | TRBV12-3/TRBV12-4 | TGTGCCAGCAGTTTAGGAGTGGGGCCGCAGTATTTT | CASSLGVGPQYF